Presented here are 12 T cell receptor beta chains from one specimen sequenced in a study of blood T cells in healthy people across ages. It was with a sample-barcoded 5' primer and a J-beta primer mix that a second PCR of about 6 to 12 cycles was run. MiXCR, applied by TCRdb to the 5' RACE reads, yields one record per CDR3 protein. The sample holds about 680,000 distinct CDR3 sequences, around 45% seen once. Sequencing used blood. All receptors come from a woman in her sixties or seventies in good health.

This clonotype was seen more than once but under ten times. The chain links TRBV29-1 to TRBJ2-3; D uncertain. V was pared by 3 bases and J by 0 bases, with 13 bases between. The CDR3 is made up of 15 amino acids. Germline CDR1 is SQVTM and CDR2 is ANQGSEA. The CDR3 bases are TGCAGCGTTGAGGCTCCTGCGCGGAGCACAGATACGCAGTATTTT. Protein sequence: CSVEAPARSTDTQYF.

This clonotype appeared a few times. The chain has TRBV12-3 or TRBV12-4 and TRBJ1-4, with D maybe TRBD1 (5 bases). The germline V and J ends were trimmed by 6 bases and 7 bases, with 18 bases remaining between them. The length of the CDR3 is 15 residues. The CDR3 is CASSPAGLGPEKLFF. In DNA form, the CDR3 reads TGTGCCAGCAGCCCCGCGGGGTTGGGGCCTGAAAAACTGTTTTTT.

V usage is TRBV5-1 and J usage is TRBJ2-3, with 8 nucleotides matching TRBD1. The CDR3 is 15 amino acids. Unmatched junction bases numbered 5, after V lost 2 bases and J lost 3 bases. The germline V gene has CDR1 SGHRS and CDR2 YFSETQ. The CDR3 nucleotides read TGCGCCAGCAGCTTCGACAGGGGTAGGACAGATACGCAGTATTTT. It translates to CASSFDRGRTDTQYF.

This clonotype appeared many times. The gene calls are TRBV28 and TRBJ2-7; D uncertain. The CDR3 length is 12 residues. The germline CDR1 and CDR2 sequences are MDHEN and SYDVKM. The V end was cut by 3 bases, the J end by 3 bases, with 6 bases between. The CDR3 protein is CASSFSGYEQYF. The CDR3 DNA is TGTGCCAGCAGTTTTTCGGGCTACGAGCAGTACTTC.

This chain links TRBV6-5 with TRBJ1-2; D is undetermined. This CDR3 contains 12 residues. V was pared by 5 bases and J by 6 bases, with 10 bases between. In germline, CDR1 is MNHEY, CDR2 SVGAGI. As DNA, the CDR3 is TGTGCCAGCAGTCACGGCAACCATGGCTACACCTTC. As protein: CASSHGNHGYTF.

This clonotype was counted a few times. This rearrangement joins TRBV10-3 to TRBJ2-5, with D perhaps TRBD1 (6 bases). The CDR3 length is 13 residues. V was trimmed by 7 bases and J by 2 bases, leaving 11 bases between them. Per the germline V gene, CDR1 is ENHRY and CDR2 is SYGVKD. In DNA form, the CDR3 reads TGTGCCATCATGTCGGGACAACAAGAGACCCAGTACTTC. Amino acid sequence: CAIMSGQQETQYF.

The J gene is TRBJ1-2, the V gene TRBV7-2; TRBD1 matches at 9 bases. This CDR3 has 18 residues. V dropped 1 base and J dropped 5; count of bases not matched to a gene: 14. Germline loops: CDR1 SGHTA, CDR2 FQGNSA. The CDR3 nucleotides are TGTGCCAGCAGCTTAGTGGGCGATGTGACAGGGGGAGGGTATGGCTACACCTTC. Its protein product is CASSLVGDVTGGGYGYTF.

This clonotype was observed a single time. The chain links TRBV7-9 to TRBJ1-2; TRBD1 aligns across 7 bases. The CDR3 loop spans 14 amino acids. Per the germline V gene, CDR1 is SEHNR and CDR2 is FQNEAQ (reference sequence). In DNA, the CDR3 is TGTGCGACCCTCCCCCCCGACAGGGATAATGGCTACACCTTC. Translating it yields CATLPPDRDNGYTF.

J is TRBJ1-1 and V is TRBV7-2; 9 positions match TRBD1. This CDR3 comprises 14 residues. The ends lost 1 base at V and 10 bases at J; junction bases unmatched: 7. Looked up from germline, CDR1 is SGHTA and CDR2 is FQGNSA. This CDR3 is CASSLGGTGQGAFF. The CDR3 DNA reads as TGTGCCAGCAGCTTAGGCGGGACAGGGCAGGGAGCTTTCTTT. The whole variable domain, filled in from reference TRBV7-2 and TRBJ1-1, reads GAGVSQSPSNKVTEKGKDVELRCDPISGHTALYWYRQSLGQGLEFLIYFQGNSAPDKSGLPSDRFSAERTGGSVSTLTIQRTQQEDSAVYLCASSLGGTGQGAFFGQGTRLTVV.

The V gene is TRBV5-1, the J gene TRBJ2-7, with 10 positions matching TRBD1. Trimming cost V 7 bases and J 3 bases; bases outside gene matches: 7. Germline CDR1 and CDR2: SGHRS and YFSETQ. This CDR3 spans 14 amino acids. The CDR3: CASGDRDRGYEQYF. The CDR3, as DNA: TGCGCCAGCGGCGACCGGGACAGGGGCTACGAGCAGTACTTC. Using reference TRBV5-1 and TRBJ2-7 for the parts outside the CDR3, the full variable domain is KAGVTQTPRYLIKTRGQQVTLSCSPISGHRSVSWYQQTPGQGLQFLFEYFSETQRNKGNFPGRFSGRQFSNSRSEMNVSTLELGDSALYLCASGDRDRGYEQYFGPGTRLTVT.

The chain joins TRBV4-3 to TRBJ2-1, with D possibly TRBD2 on 5 matching bases. V lost 3 bases and J lost 12, with 15 bases in between. CDR1 is LGHNA and CDR2 is YSLEER in the germline V gene. The CDR3 length is 13 residues. The CDR3 sequence is CASSQTGFTAQFF. The CDR3 nucleotides read TGCGCCAGCAGCCAGACGGGGTTTACAGCGCAGTTCTTC.

This clonotype showed up just a few times. This chain uses TRBV5-1 with TRBJ1-5; 10 bases are shared with TRBD1. Germline V lookup: CDR1 SGHRS, CDR2 YFSETQ. V shed 4 bases, J shed 5 bases, and the junction held 9 bases outside the gene matches. There are 16 residues in the CDR3. The CDR3: CASSRTGGIEDQPQHF. CDR3 nucleotide sequence: TGCGCCAGCAGCCGGACAGGGGGAATAGAAGATCAGCCCCAGCATTTT.